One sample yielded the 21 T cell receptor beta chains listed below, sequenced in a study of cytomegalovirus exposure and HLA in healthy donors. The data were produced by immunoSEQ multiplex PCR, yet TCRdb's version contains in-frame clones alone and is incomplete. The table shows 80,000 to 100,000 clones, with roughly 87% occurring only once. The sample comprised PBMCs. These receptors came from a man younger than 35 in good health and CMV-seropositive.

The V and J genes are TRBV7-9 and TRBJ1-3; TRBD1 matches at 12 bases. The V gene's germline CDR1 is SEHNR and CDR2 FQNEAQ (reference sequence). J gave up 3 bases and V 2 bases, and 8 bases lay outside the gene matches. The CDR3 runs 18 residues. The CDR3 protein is CASSLLGQGAPVGNTIYF. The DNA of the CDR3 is TGTGCCAGCAGCTTATTGGGACAGGGGGCTCCGGTTGGAAACACCATATATTTT.

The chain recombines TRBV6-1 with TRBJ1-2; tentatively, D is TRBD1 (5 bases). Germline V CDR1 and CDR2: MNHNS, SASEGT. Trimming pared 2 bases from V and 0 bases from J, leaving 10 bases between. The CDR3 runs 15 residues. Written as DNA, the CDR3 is TGTGCCAGCAGTGAATTTACAGGACCTAACTATGGCTACACCTTC. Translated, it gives CASSEFTGPNYGYTF.

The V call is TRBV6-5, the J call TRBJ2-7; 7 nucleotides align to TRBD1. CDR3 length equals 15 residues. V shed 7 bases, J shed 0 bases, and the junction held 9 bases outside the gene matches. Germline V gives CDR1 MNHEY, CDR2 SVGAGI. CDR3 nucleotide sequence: TGTGCCAGCAAAGAGACACAGGGGAGCTCCTACGAGCAGTACTTC. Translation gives CASKETQGSSYEQYF.

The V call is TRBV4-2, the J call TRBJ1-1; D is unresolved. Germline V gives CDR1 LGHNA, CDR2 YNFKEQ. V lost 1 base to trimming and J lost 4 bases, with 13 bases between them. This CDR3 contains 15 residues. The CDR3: CASSQVETLATEAFF. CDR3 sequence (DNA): TGTGCCAGCAGCCAAGTGGAGACCCTGGCCACTGAAGCTTTCTTT.

CDR3 DNA sequence: TGTGCCAGTAGTATTGAGACTAGCATCGGCGAGCAGTACTTC. Translated: CASSIETSIGEQYF. The chain combines TRBV19 with TRBJ2-7, with TRBD2 identical over 7 bases. V trimming: 3 bases; J trimming: 6 bases; junction bases outside the gene matches: 8. From germline, CDR1 is LNHDA and CDR2 SQIVND (reference sequence). The length of the CDR3 is 14 residues.

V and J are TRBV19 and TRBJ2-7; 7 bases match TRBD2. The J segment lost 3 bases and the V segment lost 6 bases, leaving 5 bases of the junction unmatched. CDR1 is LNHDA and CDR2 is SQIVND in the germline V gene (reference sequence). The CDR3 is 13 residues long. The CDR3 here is CASSPGRGYEQYF. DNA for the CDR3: TGTGCCAGTAGCCCAGGGAGGGGCTACGAGCAGTACTTC.

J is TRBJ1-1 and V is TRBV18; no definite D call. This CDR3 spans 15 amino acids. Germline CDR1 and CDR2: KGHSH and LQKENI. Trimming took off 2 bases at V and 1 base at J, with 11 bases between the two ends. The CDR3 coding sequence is TGTGCCAGCTCACCAGGGCGATCATCGAACACTGAAGCTTTCTTT. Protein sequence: CASSPGRSSNTEAFF.

Here the CDR3 reads CASSFADTQYF. The DNA of the CDR3 is TGTGCCAGCAGTTTCGCAGATACGCAGTATTTT. V and J are TRBV27 and TRBJ2-3, with no clear D. CDR3 size: 11 residues. V lost 3 bases and J 4 bases, leaving 2 bases between the germline ends. Germline V lookup: CDR1 MNHEY, CDR2 SMNVEV (reference sequence).

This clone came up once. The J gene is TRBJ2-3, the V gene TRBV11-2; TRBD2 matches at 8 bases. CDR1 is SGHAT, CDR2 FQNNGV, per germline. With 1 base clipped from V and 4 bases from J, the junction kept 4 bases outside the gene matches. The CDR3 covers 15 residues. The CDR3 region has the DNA TGTGCCAGCAGCTTAGTCGGGGGGGCTTCAGATACGCAGTATTTT. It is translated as CASSLVGGASDTQYF.

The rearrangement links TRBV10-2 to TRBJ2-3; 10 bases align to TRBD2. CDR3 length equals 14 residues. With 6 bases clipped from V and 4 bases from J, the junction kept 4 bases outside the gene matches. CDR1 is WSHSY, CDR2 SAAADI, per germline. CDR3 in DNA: TGCGCCAGCAGCGGCGGGACTAGCGCAGATACGCAGTATTTT. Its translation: CASSGGTSADTQYF.

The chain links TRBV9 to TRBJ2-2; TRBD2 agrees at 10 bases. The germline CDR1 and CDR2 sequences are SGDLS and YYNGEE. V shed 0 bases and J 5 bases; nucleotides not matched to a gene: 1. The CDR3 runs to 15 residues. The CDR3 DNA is TGTGCCAGCAGCGTAGCTAGCGGGAGAACCGGGGAGCTGTTTTTT. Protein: CASSVASGRTGELFF.

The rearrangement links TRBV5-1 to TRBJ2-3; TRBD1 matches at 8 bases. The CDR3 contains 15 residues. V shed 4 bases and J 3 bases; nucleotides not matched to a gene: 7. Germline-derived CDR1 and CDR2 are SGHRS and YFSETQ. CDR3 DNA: TGCGCCAGCAGCCCCGACAGGGGTGATACAGATACGCAGTATTTT. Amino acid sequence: CASSPDRGDTDTQYF.

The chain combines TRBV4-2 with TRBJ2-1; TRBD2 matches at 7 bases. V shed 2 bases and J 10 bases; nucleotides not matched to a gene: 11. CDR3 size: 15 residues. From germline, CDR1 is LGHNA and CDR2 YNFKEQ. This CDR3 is CASSQMVGSGGEQFF. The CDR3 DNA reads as TGTGCCAGCAGCCAAATGGTCGGGTCGGGAGGCGAGCAGTTCTTC.

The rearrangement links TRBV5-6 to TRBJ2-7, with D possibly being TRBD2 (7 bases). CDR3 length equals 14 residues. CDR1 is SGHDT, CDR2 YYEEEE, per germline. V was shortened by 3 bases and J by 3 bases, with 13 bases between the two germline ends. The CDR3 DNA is TGTGCCAGCAGCTCACAGGGAGGGGACTACGAGCAGTACTTC. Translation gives CASSSQGGDYEQYF.

In nucleotides, the CDR3 is TGTGCCAGCAGCTTATCAAGCGACCGCTACGAGCAGTACTTC. Encoded protein: CASSLSSDRYEQYF. This chain links TRBV7-9 with TRBJ2-7, with no clear D. With 2 bases removed from V and 3 bases from J, the gap between germline ends came to 11 bases. The length of the CDR3 is 14 residues. Germline CDR1 is SEHNR and CDR2 is FQNEAQ (reference sequence). Variable domain in full (rest from reference TRBV7-9 and TRBJ2-7): DTGVSQNPRHKITKRGQNVTFRCDPISEHNRLYWYRQTLGQGPEFLTYFQNEAQLEKSRLLSDRFSAERPKGSFSTLEIQRTEQGDSAMYLCASSLSSDRYEQYFGPGTRLTVT.

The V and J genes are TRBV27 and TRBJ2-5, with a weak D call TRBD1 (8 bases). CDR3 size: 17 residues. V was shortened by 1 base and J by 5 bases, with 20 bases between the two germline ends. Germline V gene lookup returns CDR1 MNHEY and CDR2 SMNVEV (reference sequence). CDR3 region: CASSLYLNRGGYETQYF. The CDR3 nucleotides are TGTGCCAGCAGTTTATACCTCAACAGGGGGGGGTATGAGACCCAGTACTTC.

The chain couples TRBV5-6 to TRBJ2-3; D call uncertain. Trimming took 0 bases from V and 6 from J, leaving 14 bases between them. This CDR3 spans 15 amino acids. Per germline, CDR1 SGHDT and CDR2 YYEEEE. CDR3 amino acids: CASSLVLLAPDTQYF. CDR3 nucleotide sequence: TGTGCCAGCAGCTTGGTTCTCTTAGCCCCGGATACGCAGTATTTT.

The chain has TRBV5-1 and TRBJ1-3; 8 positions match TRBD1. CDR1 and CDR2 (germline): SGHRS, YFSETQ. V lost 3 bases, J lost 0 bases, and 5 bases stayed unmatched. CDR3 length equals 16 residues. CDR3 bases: TGCGCCAGCAGCTCTCGGACAGGGAGCTCTGGAAACACCATATATTTT. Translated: CASSSRTGSSGNTIYF.

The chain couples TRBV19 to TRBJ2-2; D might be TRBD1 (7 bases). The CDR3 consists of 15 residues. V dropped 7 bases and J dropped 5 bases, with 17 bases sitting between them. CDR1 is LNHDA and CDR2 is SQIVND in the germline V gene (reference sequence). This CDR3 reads CASTTEGARTGELFF. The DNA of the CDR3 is TGTGCCAGTACCACGGAGGGGGCGCGAACCGGGGAGCTGTTTTTT.

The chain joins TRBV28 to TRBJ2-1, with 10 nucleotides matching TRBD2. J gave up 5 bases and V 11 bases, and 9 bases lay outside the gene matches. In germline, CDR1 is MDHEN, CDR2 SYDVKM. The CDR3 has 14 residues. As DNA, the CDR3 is TGTGCCGGGGGGATAGCGGGAGGTCACAATGAGCAGTTCTTC. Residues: CAGGIAGGHNEQFF.

For the CDR3, the DNA is TGTGCCAGCAGCCCGCGGACAGGGGGCGCTTTGGATGGCTACACCTTC. Its protein is CASSPRTGGALDGYTF. V is TRBV7-8 and J is TRBJ1-2; 11 bases are a match to TRBD1. V trimming: 5 bases; J trimming: 6 bases; junction bases outside the gene matches: 11. CDR1 SGHVS and CDR2 FQNEAQ come from the germline V gene. This CDR3 comprises 16 residues. The full variable domain, its missing parts supplied by reference TRBV7-8 and TRBJ1-2, is GAGVSQSPRYKVAKRGQDVALRCDPISGHVSLFWYQQALGQGPEFLTYFQNEAQLDKSGLPSDRFFAERPEGSVSTLKIQRTQQEDSAVYLCASSPRTGGALDGYTFGSGTRLTVV.